This TCR beta chain emerged from a study of vaccination and CD4 T cells after COVID-19. Comment on this clonotype: The antigen remains undetermined.

Stated treatment: approximately nine-day PBMC culture with coronavirus spike peptide pools or control peptides (ViraFEST assay). Once cultured about 9 days, CD4+ T cells underwent isolation by negative selection. The Oncomine TCR Beta short-read assay sequenced DNA from cultured CD4+ T cells. MiXCR, run by TCRdb on the PCR reads, gives a single entry per CDR3 protein. The sample includes under 15,000 distinct CDR3 sequences, roughly 80% of them seen just once. The study, taken as a whole, reports: Within the convalescent patients, a median about 89% of the SARS-CoV-2-reactive clones were ones that appeared only post-vaccination.

The V and J ends lost 0 bases and 1 base respectively, with 7 bases between them. Per germline, CDR1 DFQATT and CDR2 SNEGSKA (reference sequence). The CDR3 has 14 residues. This receptor was identified in a human donor who had recovered from COVID-19. The specimen sequenced was CD4+ T cells from blood, cultured in vitro. This chain joins TRBV20-1 and TRBJ1-5; D is unresolved. The CDR3 sequence: CSARETRSNQPQHF. CDR3 DNA sequence: TGCAGTGCTAGAGAGACGAGGAGCAATCAGCCCCAGCATTTT.